The clone carrying this T cell receptor (beta chain) occurred once. Germline V CDR1 and CDR2: LNHNV, YYDKDF (reference sequence). V was shortened by 3 bases and J by 3 bases, with 12 bases between the two germline ends. This CDR3 contains 14 residues. These data come from a study of PD-1 and CTLA-4 blockade in melanoma. The data were produced by immunoSEQ multiplex PCR, yet TCRdb's version contains in-frame clones alone and is incomplete. The profile shows around 20,000 clones, more than 70% of them singletons. The clonotype comes from a human donor with melanoma. Here the sequenced sample was CD8+ T cells from peripheral blood, taken before anti-PD-1 treatment. The rearrangement links TRBV15 to TRBJ2-7, with D perhaps TRBD2 (5 bases). The CDR3 DNA reads as TGTGCCACCAGCAGGAGCAGAGGGTTCTACGAGCAGTACTTC. As protein: CATSRSRGFYEQYF.